This TCR beta chain derives from a study of OX40 agonist ivuxolimab in advanced cancers. If patients had autoimmune disease history or systemic immunosuppression, they were excluded. General study findings and limits: The study did not work out the antigen specificity of the expanded peripheral T cells.

The V and J ends lost 5 bases and 1 base, in that order; junction bases with no gene match: 4. The CDR3 runs 14 residues. Germline-derived CDR1 and CDR2 are SGHTA and FQGTGA. Here immunoSEQ multiplex PCR was the method, and the copy in TCRdb shows in-frame clones only, minus some. This table holds tens of thousands of clones, 75% to 85% found once. As to this clone: Its antigen is as yet unknown.

The TCR comes from an adult with an advanced solid tumor such as melanoma, head and neck, liver or kidney cancer. This rearrangement joins TRBV7-3 to TRBJ1-1; the match to TRBD1 covers 7 bases. The material was CD4+ or CD8+ T cells sorted from blood, obtained in a trial of the OX40 agonist ivuxolimab. CDR3 in DNA: TGTGCCAGCAGCGGTGGGACAGAGAACACTGAAGCTTTCTTT. This sequence encodes CASSGGTENTEAFF.